This TCR beta chain derives from a study of somatic mutations in cytotoxic T cells in rheumatoid arthritis. Study-level findings and limits: Over 20% of CD8+ cells belonged to the largest CD8+ clone in about an eighth of the 65 patients. Age was associated with higher CD8+ clonality in rheumatoid arthritis patients, not in healthy controls. Relative to age-matched healthy controls, rheumatoid arthritis patients did not differ significantly in CD8+ T-cell clonality. Among rheumatoid arthritis patients, TRBV07 appeared slightly underrepresented, and this finding was left without any adjustment for multiple comparisons.

Measured with immunoSEQ multiplex PCR; TCRdb has only the in-frame clones, and not every one. The table lists roughly 25,000 clones, approximately 73% of them singletons, with 9.5% to 10% in the top ten. To note about this clone: The antigen is not known.

The germline gives CDR1 SGHDT, CDR2 YYEEEE. The CDR3 runs to 15 residues. The trim removed 1 base at V and 9 bases at J, leaving 7 bases unmatched. The sequenced material came from CD8+ T cells sorted from blood. The rearrangement uses TRBV5-6 and TRBJ1-6, with 7 bases lining up with TRBD1. This clonotype was obtained from a woman aged 18-30 years in good health. The CDR3 loop reads CASSLNQGVVSPLHF. The CDR3 nucleotides are TGTGCCAGCAGCTTGAATCAGGGGGTAGTTTCACCCCTCCACTTT.